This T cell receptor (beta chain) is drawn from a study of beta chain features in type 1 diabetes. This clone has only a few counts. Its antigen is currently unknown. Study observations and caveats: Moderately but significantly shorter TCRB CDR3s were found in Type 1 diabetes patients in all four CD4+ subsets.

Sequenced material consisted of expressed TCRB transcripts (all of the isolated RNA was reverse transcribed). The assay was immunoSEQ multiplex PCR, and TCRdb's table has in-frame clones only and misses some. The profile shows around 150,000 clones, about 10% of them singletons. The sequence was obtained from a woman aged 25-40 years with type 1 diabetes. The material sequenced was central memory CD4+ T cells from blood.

CDR3 sequence (DNA): TGTGCCAGTGGCGTTGTGGGGGGAGACACTGAAGCTTTCTTT. Translated, it gives CASGVVGGDTEAFF. The chain carries TRBV19 and TRBJ1-1; tentatively, D is TRBD1 (5 bases). V shed 8 bases and J shed 3 bases, with 16 bases lying between them. CDR3 size: 14 residues. Germline V gene sequence: CDR1 LNHDA, CDR2 SQIVND (reference sequence). Supplemented by reference TRBV19 and TRBJ1-1, the full variable domain reads DGGITQSPKYLFRKEGQNVTLSCEQNLNHDAMYWYRQDPGQGLRLIYYSQIVNDFQKGDIAEGYSVSREKKESFPLTVTSAQKNPTAFYLCASGVVGGDTEAFFGQGTRLTVV.